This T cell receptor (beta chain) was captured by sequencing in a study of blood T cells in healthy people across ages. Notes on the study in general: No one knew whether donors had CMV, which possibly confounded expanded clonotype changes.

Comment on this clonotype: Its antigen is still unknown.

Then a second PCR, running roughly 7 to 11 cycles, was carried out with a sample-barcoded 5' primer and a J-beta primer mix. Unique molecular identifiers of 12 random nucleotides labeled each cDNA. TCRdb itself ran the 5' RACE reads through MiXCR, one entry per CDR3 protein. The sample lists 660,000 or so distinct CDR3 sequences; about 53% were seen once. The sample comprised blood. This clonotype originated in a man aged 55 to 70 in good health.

The CDR3 DNA sequence: TGCAGCGGAAAGCTAGCGGGGGAATCCGTTGAGCAGTACTTC. As protein: CSGKLAGESVEQYF. The V and J genes are TRBV29-1 and TRBJ2-7; 10 bases are shared with TRBD2. V was pared by 7 bases and J by 7 bases, with 13 bases of the junction left unmatched. Germline V CDR1 and CDR2: SQVTM, ANQGSEA. This CDR3 contains 14 residues.